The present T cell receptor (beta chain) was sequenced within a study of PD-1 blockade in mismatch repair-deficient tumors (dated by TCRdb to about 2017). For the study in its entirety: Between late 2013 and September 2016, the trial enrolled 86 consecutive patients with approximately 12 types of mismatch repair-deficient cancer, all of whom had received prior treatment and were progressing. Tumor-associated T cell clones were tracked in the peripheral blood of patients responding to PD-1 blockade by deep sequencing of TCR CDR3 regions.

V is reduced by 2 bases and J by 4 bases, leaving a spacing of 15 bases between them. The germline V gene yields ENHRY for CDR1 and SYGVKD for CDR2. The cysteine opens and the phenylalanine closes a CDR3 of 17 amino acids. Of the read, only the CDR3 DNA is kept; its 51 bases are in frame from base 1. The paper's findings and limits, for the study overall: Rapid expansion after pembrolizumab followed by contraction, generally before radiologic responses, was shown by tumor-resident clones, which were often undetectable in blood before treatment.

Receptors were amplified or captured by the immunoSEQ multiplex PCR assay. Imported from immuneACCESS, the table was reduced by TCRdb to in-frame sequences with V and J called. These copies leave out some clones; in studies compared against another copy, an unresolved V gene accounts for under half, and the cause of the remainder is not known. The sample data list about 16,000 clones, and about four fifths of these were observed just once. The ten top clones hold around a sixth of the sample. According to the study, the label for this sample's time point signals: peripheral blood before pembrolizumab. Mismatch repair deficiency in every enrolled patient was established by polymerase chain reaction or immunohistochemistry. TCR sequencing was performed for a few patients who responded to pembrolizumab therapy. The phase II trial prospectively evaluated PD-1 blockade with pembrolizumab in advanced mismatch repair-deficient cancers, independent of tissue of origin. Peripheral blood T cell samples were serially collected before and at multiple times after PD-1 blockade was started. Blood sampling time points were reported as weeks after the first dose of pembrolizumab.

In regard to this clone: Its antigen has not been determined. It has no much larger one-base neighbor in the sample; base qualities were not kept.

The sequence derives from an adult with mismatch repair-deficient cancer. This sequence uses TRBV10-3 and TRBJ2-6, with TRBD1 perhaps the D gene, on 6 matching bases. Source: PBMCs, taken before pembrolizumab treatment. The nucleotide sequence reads TGTGCCATCAGTGAGACCTGGACAGCTGTCGGGGCCAACGTCCTGACTTTC. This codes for CAISETWTAVGANVLTF.